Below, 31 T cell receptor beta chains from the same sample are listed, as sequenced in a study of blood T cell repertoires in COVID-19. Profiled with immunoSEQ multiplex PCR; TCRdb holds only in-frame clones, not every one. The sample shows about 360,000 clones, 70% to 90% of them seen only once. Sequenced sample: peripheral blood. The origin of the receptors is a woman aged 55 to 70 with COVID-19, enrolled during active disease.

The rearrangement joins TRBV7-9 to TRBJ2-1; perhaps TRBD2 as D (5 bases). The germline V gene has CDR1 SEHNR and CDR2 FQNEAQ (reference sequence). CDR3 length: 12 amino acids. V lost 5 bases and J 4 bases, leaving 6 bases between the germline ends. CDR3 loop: CASSRGYNEQFF. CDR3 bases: TGTGCCAGCAGCCGAGGGTACAATGAGCAGTTCTTC.

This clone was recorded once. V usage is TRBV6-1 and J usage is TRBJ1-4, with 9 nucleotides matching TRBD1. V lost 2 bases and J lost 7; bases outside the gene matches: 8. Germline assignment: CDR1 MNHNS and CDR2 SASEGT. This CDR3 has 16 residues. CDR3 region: CASSETSTGGFEKLFF. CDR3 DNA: TGTGCCAGCAGTGAAACCTCGACAGGGGGGTTTGAAAAACTGTTTTTT.

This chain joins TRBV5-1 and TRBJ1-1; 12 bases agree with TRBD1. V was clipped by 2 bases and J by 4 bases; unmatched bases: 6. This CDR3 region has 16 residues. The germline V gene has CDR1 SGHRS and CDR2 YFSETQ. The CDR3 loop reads CASSLPGQGAVTEAFF. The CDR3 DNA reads TGCGCCAGCAGCTTACCGGGACAGGGGGCAGTCACTGAAGCTTTCTTT. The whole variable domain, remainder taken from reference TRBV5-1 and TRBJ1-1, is KAGVTQTPRYLIKTRGQQVTLSCSPISGHRSVSWYQQTPGQGLQFLFEYFSETQRNKGNFPGRFSGRQFSNSRSEMNVSTLELGDSALYLCASSLPGQGAVTEAFFGQGTRLTVV.

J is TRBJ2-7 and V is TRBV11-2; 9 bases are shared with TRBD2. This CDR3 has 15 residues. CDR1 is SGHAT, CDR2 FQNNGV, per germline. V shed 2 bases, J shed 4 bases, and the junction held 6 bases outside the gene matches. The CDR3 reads CASSLRRGGKYEQYF. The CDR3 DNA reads TGTGCCAGCAGCTTAAGGCGGGGGGGAAAATACGAGCAGTACTTC. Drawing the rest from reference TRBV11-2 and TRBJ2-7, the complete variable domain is EAGVAQSPRYKIIEKRQSVAFWCNPISGHATLYWYQQILGQGPKLLIQFQNNGVVDDSQLPKDRFSAERLKGVDSTLKIQPAKLEDSAVYLCASSLRRGGKYEQYFGPGTRLTVT.

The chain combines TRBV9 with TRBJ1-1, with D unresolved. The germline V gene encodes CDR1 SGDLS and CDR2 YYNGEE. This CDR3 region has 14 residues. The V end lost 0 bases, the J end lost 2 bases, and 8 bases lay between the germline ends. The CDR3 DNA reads TGTGCCAGCAGCGTAGCCCCCATTAACACTGAAGCTTTCTTT. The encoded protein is CASSVAPINTEAFF.

The CDR3, as DNA: TGTGCCAGCAGCTTAGGGCGGGGTAGGGACGAGCAGTACTTC. It translates to CASSLGRGRDEQYF. This chain links TRBV5-6 with TRBJ2-7; tentative D call: TRBD2 (6 bases). The CDR3 covers 14 residues. Germline V gene sequence: CDR1 SGHDT, CDR2 YYEEEE. The V end lost 2 bases, the J end lost 5 bases, and 14 bases lay between the germline ends.

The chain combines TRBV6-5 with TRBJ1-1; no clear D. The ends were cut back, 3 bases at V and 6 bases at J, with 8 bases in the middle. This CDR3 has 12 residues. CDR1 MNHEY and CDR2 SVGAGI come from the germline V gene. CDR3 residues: CASSYHGAEAFF. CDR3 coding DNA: TGTGCCAGCAGTTATCACGGGGCTGAAGCTTTCTTT.

Here the CDR3 reads CASSIRLFGTGVTGELFF. Here the CDR3 DNA reads TGTGCCAGTAGTATTAGGTTGTTTGGGACAGGGGTTACCGGGGAGCTGTTTTTT. The chain joins TRBV19 to TRBJ2-2, with 10 bases aligning to TRBD1. Germline CDR1 LNHDA, CDR2 SQIVND (reference sequence). With V trimmed by 3 bases and J by 5 bases, 12 bases remained unmatched. This CDR3 has 18 amino acids. Filled out from reference TRBV19 and TRBJ2-2, the complete variable domain reads DGGITQSPKYLFRKEGQNVTLSCEQNLNHDAMYWYRQDPGQGLRLIYYSQIVNDFQKGDIAEGYSVSREKKESFPLTVTSAQKNPTAFYLCASSIRLFGTGVTGELFFGEGSRLTVL.

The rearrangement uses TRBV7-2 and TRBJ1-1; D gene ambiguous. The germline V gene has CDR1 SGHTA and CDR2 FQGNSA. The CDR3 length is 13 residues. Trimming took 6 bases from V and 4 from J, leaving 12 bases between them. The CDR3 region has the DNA TGTGCCAGCAGACCTTACATGTCCACTGAAGCTTTCTTT. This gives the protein CASRPYMSTEAFF.

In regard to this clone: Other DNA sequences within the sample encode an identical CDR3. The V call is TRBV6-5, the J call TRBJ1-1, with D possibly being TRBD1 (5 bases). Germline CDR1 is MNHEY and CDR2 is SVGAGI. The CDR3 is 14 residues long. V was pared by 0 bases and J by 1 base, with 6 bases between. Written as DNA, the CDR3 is TGTGCCAGCAGTTACTCGCAGGGGAACACTGAAGCTTTCTTT. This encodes CASSYSQGNTEAFF.

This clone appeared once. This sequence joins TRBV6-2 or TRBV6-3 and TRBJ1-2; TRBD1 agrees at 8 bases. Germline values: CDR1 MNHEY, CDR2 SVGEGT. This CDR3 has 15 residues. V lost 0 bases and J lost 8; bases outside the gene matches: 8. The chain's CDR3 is CASSYSASRGQGYTF. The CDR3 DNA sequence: TGTGCCAGCAGTTACTCGGCCTCCAGGGGGCAAGGCTACACCTTC.

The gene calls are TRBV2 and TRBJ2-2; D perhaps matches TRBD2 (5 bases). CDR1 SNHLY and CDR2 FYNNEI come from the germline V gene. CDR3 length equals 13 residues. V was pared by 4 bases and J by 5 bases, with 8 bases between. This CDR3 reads CASSATGTGELFF. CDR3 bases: TGTGCCAGCAGTGCCACGGGGACCGGGGAGCTGTTTTTT.

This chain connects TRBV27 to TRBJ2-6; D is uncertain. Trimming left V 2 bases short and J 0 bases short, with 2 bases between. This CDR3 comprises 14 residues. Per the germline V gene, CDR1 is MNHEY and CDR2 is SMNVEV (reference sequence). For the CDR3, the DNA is TGTGCCAGCAGTTTACTCTCTGGGGCCAACGTCCTGACTTTC. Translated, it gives CASSLLSGANVLTF.

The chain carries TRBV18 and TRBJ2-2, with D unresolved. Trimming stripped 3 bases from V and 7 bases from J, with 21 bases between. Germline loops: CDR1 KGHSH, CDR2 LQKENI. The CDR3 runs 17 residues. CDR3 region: CASSPLIITVLSGELFF. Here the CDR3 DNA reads TGTGCCAGCTCACCTCTGATTATCACAGTTTTAAGCGGGGAGCTGTTTTTT.

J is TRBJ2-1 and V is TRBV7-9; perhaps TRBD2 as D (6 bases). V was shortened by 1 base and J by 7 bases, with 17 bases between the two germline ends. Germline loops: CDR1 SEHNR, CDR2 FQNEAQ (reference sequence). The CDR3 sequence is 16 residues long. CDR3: CASSLDGGAELNEQFF. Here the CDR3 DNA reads TGTGCCAGCAGCTTAGACGGGGGAGCCGAACTTAATGAGCAGTTCTTC.

The DNA of the CDR3 is TGCGCCAGCAGCTTGGGGACTAGCGATGAGGATGAGCAGTTCTTC. Protein product: CASSLGTSDEDEQFF. The chain carries TRBV5-1 and TRBJ2-1, with 9 bases matching TRBD2. This CDR3 has 15 residues. Germline lookup yields CDR1 SGHRS and CDR2 YFSETQ. Losses at the gene ends were 0 bases for V and 8 bases for J; bases not matched to a gene: 6.

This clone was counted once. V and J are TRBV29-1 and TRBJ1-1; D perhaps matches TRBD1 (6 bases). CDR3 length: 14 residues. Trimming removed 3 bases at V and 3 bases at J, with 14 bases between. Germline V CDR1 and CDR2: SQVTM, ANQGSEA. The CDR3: CSVDPGHRDTEAFF. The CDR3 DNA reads TGCAGCGTTGACCCGGGCCACAGGGACACTGAAGCTTTCTTT.

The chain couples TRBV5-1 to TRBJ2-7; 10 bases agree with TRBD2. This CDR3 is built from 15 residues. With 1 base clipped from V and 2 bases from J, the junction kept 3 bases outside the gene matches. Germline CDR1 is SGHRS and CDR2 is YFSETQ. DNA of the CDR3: TGCGCCAGCAGCTTGCGGACTAGCGGTACCTACGAGCAGTACTTC. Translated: CASSLRTSGTYEQYF.

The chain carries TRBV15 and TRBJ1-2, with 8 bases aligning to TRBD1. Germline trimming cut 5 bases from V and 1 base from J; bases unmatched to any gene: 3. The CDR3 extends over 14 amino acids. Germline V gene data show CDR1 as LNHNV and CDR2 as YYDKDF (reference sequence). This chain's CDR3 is CATSVQGDNYGYTF. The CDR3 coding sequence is TGTGCCACCAGCGTACAGGGGGATAACTATGGCTACACCTTC.

The CDR3 coding sequence is TGCGCCAGCAGCTTGGGGCCGGGGGGGAACACTGAAGCTTTCTTT. Protein: CASSLGPGGNTEAFF. The chain links TRBV5-1 to TRBJ1-1; possibly TRBD1 for D (5 bases). Germline assignment: CDR1 SGHRS and CDR2 YFSETQ. The V and J ends lost 0 bases and 1 base respectively, with 10 bases between them. The CDR3 has 15 residues. The full variable domain, completed using reference TRBV5-1 and TRBJ1-1, is KAGVTQTPRYLIKTRGQQVTLSCSPISGHRSVSWYQQTPGQGLQFLFEYFSETQRNKGNFPGRFSGRQFSNSRSEMNVSTLELGDSALYLCASSLGPGGNTEAFFGQGTRLTVV.

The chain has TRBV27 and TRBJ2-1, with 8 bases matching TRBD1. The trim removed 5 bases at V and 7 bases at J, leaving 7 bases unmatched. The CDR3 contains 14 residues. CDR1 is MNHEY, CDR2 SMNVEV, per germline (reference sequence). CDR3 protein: CASSERDRGNEQFF. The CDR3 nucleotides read TGTGCCAGCAGTGAGCGAGACAGGGGTAATGAGCAGTTCTTC.

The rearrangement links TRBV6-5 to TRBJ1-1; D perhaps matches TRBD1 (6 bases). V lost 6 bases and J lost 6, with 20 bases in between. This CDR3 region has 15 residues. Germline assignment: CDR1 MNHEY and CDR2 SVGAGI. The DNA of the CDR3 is TGTGCCAGCAGCTACAAACAGGGAGGGTTATCTGAAGCTTTCTTT. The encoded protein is CASSYKQGGLSEAFF.

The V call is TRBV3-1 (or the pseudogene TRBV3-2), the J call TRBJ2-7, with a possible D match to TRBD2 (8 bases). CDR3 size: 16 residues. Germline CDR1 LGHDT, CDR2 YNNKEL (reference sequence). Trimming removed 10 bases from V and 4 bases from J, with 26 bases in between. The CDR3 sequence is CATTNSGTRGPYEQYF. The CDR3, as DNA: TGTGCCACGACGAATTCCGGGACTAGGGGGCCTTACGAGCAGTACTTC.

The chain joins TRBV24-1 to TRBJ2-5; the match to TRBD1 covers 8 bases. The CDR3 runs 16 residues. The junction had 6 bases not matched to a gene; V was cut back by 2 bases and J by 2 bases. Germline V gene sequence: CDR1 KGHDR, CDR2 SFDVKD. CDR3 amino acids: CATSDSRTGRQETQYF. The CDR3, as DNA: TGTGCCACCAGTGATTCGAGGACAGGGAGGCAAGAGACCCAGTACTTC.

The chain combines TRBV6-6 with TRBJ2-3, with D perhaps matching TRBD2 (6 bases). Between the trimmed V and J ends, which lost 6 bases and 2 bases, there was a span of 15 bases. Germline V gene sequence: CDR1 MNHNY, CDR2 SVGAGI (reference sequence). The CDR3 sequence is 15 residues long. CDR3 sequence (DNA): TGTGCCAGCAGGAGGCGGGGAGGCTCCACAGATACGCAGTATTTT. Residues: CASRRRGGSTDTQYF.

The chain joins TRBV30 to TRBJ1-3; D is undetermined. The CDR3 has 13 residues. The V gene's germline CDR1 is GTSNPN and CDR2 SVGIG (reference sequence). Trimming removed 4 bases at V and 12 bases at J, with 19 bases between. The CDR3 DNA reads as TGTGCCTGGATTGAAACCGGTCGGAGTGGCATATATTTT. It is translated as CAWIETGRSGIYF.

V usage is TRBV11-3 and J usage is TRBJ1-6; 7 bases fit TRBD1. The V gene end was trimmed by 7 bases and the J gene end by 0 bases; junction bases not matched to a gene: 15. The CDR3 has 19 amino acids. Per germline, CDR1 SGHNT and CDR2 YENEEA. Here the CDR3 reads CASTGGQSALSSYNSPLHF. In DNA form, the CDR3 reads TGTGCCAGCACCGGGGGACAGTCCGCGTTGAGCTCCTATAATTCACCCCTCCACTTT.

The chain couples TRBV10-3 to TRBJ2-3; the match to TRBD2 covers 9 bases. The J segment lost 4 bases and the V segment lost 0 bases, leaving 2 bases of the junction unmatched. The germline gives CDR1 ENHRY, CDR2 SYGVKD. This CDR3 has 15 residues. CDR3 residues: CAISESAGGPDTQYF. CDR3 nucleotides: TGTGCCATCAGTGAGTCGGCGGGGGGGCCAGATACGCAGTATTTT.

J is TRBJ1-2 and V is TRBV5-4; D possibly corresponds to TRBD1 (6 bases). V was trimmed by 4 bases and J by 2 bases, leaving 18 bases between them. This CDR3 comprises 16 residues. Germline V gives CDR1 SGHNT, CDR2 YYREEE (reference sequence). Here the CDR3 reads CASSRGGGTANYGYTF. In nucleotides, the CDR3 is TGTGCCAGCAGCCGGGGTGGGGGCACGGCCAACTATGGCTACACCTTC.

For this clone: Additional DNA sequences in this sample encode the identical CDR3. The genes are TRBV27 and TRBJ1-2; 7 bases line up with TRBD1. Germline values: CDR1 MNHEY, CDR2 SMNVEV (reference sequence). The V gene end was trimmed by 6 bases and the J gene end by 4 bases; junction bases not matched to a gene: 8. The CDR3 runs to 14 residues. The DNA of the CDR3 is TGTGCCAGCAGCCTAGGGGGCCAGCCCTATGGCTACACCTTC. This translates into CASSLGGQPYGYTF.

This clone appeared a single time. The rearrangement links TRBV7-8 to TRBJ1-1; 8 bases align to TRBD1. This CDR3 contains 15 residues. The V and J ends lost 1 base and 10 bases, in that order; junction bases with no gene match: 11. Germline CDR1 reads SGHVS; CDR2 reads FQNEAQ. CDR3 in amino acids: CASSLDEGTGWGAFF. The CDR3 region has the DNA TGTGCCAGCAGCTTAGATGAGGGGACAGGCTGGGGAGCTTTCTTT.